This TCR beta chain is from a study of CD8 T cells in Susac syndrome. The RNA input was roughly 0.45 to 1 ug, and it was reverse transcribed with random hexamers. The method of amplification for TCR beta CDR3 was immunoSEQ multiplex PCR, covering 54 Vbeta and 13 Jbeta. Via MiXCR, TCRdb re-called the immunoSEQ multiplex PCR reads, giving one row per CDR3 protein. The sample shows about 300,000 distinct CDR3 sequences, about 91% of them seen only once. A remark on this clonotype: Its cognate antigen is unknown.

From blood CD8+ and CD4+ T cells, the TCR beta chain was sequenced. The multiple sclerosis control group was made up of treatment-naive patients with stable or active relapsing-remitting disease. Broader study findings: The number of individuals included in the study's TCR sequencing and HLA analysis was acknowledged as relatively small.

This clonotype originated in a human donor with multiple sclerosis. Sequencing was performed on CD4+ T cells from PBMCs.

In DNA form, the CDR3 reads TGTGCCAGCTATTTCTGGCAGAACACCGGGGAGCTGTTTTTT. This translates into CASYFWQNTGELFF. The chain is built from TRBV18 and TRBJ2-2; no reliable D call. Trimming took off 7 bases at V and 1 base at J, with 10 bases between the two ends. This CDR3 has 14 residues. Germline V gene lookup returns CDR1 KGHSH and CDR2 LQKENI. The complete variable domain, with remaining parts taken from reference TRBV18 and TRBJ2-2, reads NAGVMQNPRHLVRRRGQEARLRCSPMKGHSHVYWYRQLPEEGLKFMVYLQKENIIDESGMPKERFSAEFPKEGPSILRIQQVVRGDSAAYFCASYFWQNTGELFFGEGSRLTVL.